These 11 T cell receptor beta chains share one sample of origin, sequenced in a study of vaccination and CD4 T cells after COVID-19. Sequenced with the Oncomine TCR Beta short-read assay was DNA taken from cultured CD4+ T cells. A single record per CDR3 protein comes from TCRdb applying MiXCR to the PCR reads. Of roughly 7,400 distinct CDR3 sequences listed, less than 40% were seen once; the top ten hold about 29%. This sample's treatment: approximately 9-day PBMC culture with coronavirus spike peptide pools or control peptides (ViraFEST assay). Prior to the COVID-19 pandemic (2011-2018), the unexposed donor's CD4+ T cells were collected. Antigens of these TCRs are unknown. The sample was CD4+ T cells from blood, cultured in vitro. These receptors all come from a human donor in good health.

The rearrangement links TRBV20-1 to TRBJ2-7; a weak D match, TRBD2 (6 bases). The CDR3 is 11 residues long. From germline, CDR1 is DFQATT and CDR2 SNEGSKA (reference sequence). V gave up 5 bases and J gave up 4 bases, with 9 bases separating them. The CDR3 region is CSARGTYEQYF. CDR3 DNA: TGCAGTGCTCGCGGGACTTACGAGCAGTACTTC.

This rearrangement joins TRBV2 to TRBJ1-6; 7 bases line up with TRBD1. CDR1 and CDR2 from the germline V gene are SNHLY and FYNNEI. The CDR3 is 15 residues long. Trimming took 10 bases from V and 1 from J; bases not matched to a gene: 7. CDR3 sequence (DNA): TGTGCCACCATCCAGGGGGTATCCTATAATTCACCCCTCCACTTT. This sequence encodes CATIQGVSYNSPLHF.

This clonotype was seen only a few times. This CDR3 is CAWSIPGTYSPLHF. CDR3 in DNA: TGTGCCTGGAGTATCCCAGGGACTTACTCACCCCTCCACTTT. The rearrangement links TRBV30 to TRBJ1-6; a possible D gene is TRBD1 (5 bases). V was cut by 2 bases and J by 10 bases, with 15 bases left in between. Germline CDR1 is GTSNPN and CDR2 is SVGIG (reference sequence). There are 14 residues in the CDR3.

The gene calls are TRBV27 and TRBJ2-6; either TRBD1 or TRBD2 may supply D (5 bases each). Between the trimmed V and J ends, which lost 5 bases and 4 bases, there was a span of 24 bases. The length of the CDR3 is 19 residues. Germline CDR1 and CDR2: MNHEY and SMNVEV (reference sequence). The CDR3 nucleotides read TGTGCCAGCAGTCCCTGGACACGGACGCGGGTTGTCGGGGCCAACGTCCTGACTTTC. This translates into CASSPWTRTRVVGANVLTF.

This sequence joins TRBV7-9 and TRBJ1-1; D call uncertain. The length of the CDR3 is 11 residues. Germline V gene sequence: CDR1 SEHNR, CDR2 FQNEAQ (reference sequence). V shed 5 bases and J shed 7 bases, with 8 bases lying between them. CDR3 protein: CASSPPDEAFF. CDR3 sequence (DNA): TGTGCCAGCAGCCCGCCGGATGAAGCTTTCTTT.

The V call is TRBV19, the J call TRBJ1-2; D may be TRBD1 (5 bases). V dropped 10 bases and J dropped 3 bases, with 18 bases sitting between them. The V gene's germline CDR1 is LNHDA and CDR2 SQIVND (reference sequence). CDR3 length equals 14 residues. In nucleotides, the CDR3 is TGTGCCACAGGGATCACAAATTCAGACTATGGCTACACCTTC. Its protein is CATGITNSDYGYTF.

The chain has TRBV27 and TRBJ2-2, with D possibly being TRBD1 (5 bases). Between the trimmed V and J ends, which lost 0 bases and 5 bases, there was a span of 16 bases. The CDR3 covers 17 residues. Germline V gene data show CDR1 as MNHEY and CDR2 as SMNVEV (reference sequence). CDR3 sequence reads: CASSLSKLRGWTGELFF. The CDR3 coding sequence is TGTGCCAGCAGTTTATCGAAATTAAGGGGTTGGACCGGGGAGCTGTTTTTT.

This clonotype turned up a few times. Written as DNA, the CDR3 is TGTGCCAGCAGCCCAAAAAAAGGACACGATGAAGCTTTCTTT. It specifies CASSPKKGHDEAFF. The chain combines TRBV7-8 with TRBJ1-1; a weak D match, TRBD1 (5 bases). Germline assignment: CDR1 SGHVS and CDR2 FQNEAQ. This CDR3 spans 14 amino acids. V lost 5 bases to trimming and J lost 7 bases, with 17 bases between them.

This chain connects TRBV20-1 to TRBJ2-4; the D is unclear. Trimming shortened V by 0 bases and J by 3 bases, and 12 bases separated the two germline ends. The CDR3 runs 15 residues. CDR1 and CDR2 from the germline V gene are DFQATT and SNEGSKA (reference sequence). CDR3 coding DNA: TGCAGTGCTAGAGATAGAATGGGCGGCAAAAACATTCAGTACTTC. It is translated as CSARDRMGGKNIQYF.

The chain joins TRBV4-2 to TRBJ1-4; 10 bases are shared with TRBD1. Germline V gene sequence: CDR1 LGHNA, CDR2 YNFKEQ. The J segment lost 6 bases and the V segment lost 4 bases, leaving 8 bases of the junction unmatched. The CDR3 contains 16 residues. Written as DNA, the CDR3 is TGTGCCAGCAGCCTTCGACCAGGACAGGGGGATGAAAAACTGTTTTTT. Translating it yields CASSLRPGQGDEKLFF.

This chain uses TRBV10-3 with TRBJ2-5; 10 positions match TRBD2. Germline loops: CDR1 ENHRY, CDR2 SYGVKD. V was clipped by 6 bases and J by 0 bases; unmatched bases: 4. The CDR3 has 15 amino acids. The DNA of the CDR3 is TGTGCCATCAGCGGGACTAGCGAGTACCAAGAGACCCAGTACTTC. Encoded protein: CAISGTSEYQETQYF.